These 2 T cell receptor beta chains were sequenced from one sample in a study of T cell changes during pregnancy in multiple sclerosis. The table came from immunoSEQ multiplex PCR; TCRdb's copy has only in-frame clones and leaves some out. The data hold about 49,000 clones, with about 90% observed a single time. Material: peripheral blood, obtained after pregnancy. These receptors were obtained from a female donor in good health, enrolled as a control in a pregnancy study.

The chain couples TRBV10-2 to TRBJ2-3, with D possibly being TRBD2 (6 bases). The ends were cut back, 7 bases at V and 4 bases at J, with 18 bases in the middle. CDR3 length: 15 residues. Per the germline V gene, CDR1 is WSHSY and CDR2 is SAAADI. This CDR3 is CASTPQGGYSDTQYF. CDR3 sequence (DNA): TGCGCCAGCACCCCCCAGGGAGGATACTCAGATACGCAGTATTTT.

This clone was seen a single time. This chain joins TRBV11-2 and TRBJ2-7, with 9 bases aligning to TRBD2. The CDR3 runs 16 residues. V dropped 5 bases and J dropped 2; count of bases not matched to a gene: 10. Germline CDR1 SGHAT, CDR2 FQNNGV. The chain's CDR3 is CASSTSSSGGTYEQYF. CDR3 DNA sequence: TGTGCCAGCAGCACCTCATCGAGCGGGGGGACCTACGAGCAGTACTTC.